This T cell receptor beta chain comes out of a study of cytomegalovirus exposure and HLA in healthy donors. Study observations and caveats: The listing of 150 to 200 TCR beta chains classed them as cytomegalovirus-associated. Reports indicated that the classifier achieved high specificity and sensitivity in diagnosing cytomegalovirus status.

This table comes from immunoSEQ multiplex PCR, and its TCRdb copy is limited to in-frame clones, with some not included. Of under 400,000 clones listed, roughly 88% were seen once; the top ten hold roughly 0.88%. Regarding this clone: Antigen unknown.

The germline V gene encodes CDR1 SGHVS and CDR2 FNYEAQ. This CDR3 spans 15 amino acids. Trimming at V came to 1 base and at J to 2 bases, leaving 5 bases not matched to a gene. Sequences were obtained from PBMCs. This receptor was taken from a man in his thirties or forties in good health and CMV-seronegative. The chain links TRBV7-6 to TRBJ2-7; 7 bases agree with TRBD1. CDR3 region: CASSLGTGEAYEQYF. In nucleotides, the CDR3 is TGTGCCAGCAGCTTAGGTACAGGGGAAGCCTACGAGCAGTACTTC.